This entry describes one T cell receptor (beta chain). The data were obtained in a study of blood T cell repertoires in COVID-19. Sequenced by immunoSEQ multiplex PCR; TCRdb stores in-frame clones only, minus some. The data contain about 320,000 clones, approximately 85% of them seen just once; the ten biggest clones take up 6% to 9%. Trimming left V 8 bases short and J 4 bases short, with 12 bases between. Germline V gene lookup returns CDR1 MDHEN and CDR2 SYDVKM. This CDR3 region has 13 residues. The sample consisted of peripheral blood. This clonotype originated in a human donor in a cohort sampled during active COVID-19. The chain employs TRBV28 and TRBJ1-5; D might be TRBD1 (5 bases). CDR3 protein: CASEAQGNQPQHF. In nucleotides, the CDR3 is TGTGCCAGCGAAGCGCAGGGAAATCAGCCCCAGCATTTT.